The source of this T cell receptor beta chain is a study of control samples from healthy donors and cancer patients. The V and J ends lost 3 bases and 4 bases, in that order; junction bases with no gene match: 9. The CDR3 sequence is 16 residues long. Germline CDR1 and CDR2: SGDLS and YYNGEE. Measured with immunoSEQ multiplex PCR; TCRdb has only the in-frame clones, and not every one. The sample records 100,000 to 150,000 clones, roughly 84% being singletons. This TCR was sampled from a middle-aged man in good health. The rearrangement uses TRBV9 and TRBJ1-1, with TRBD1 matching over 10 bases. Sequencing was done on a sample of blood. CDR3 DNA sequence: TGTGCCAGCAGCGAGGGGACAGGGGTTTTGGCCACTGAAGCTTTCTTT. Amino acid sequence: CASSEGTGVLATEAFF.